The rows below give T cell receptor beta chains drawn from one sample of a study of sequential checkpoint blockade in melanoma. Only in-frame clones appear in the TCRdb table, and some are missing; sequencing was by immunoSEQ multiplex PCR. The sample yields over 10,000 clones, about 68% seen once. The input for sequencing was CD8+ T cells sorted from blood (inferred from file names), taken from a patient given nivolumab and ipilimumab in sequence. These receptors were taken from a human donor with melanoma. Both conserved end residues are part of each CDR3. A D gene is named only where the DNA matches it firmly. Size is omitted from some rows. Given values are once, few, many or a class for expanded clones.

j_call d_call clone_size v_call cdr3_nt cdr3_aa
TRBJ2-7 . once TRBV9 TGTGCCAGCAGCGTAGGGCCTAGCTCCTACGAGCAGTACTTC CASSVGPSSYEQYF
TRBJ1-1 TRBD1 . TRBV19 TGTGCCAGTAGCCCACATCCGGGACAGGGACGAGGATATCAGAACACTGAAGCTTTCTTT CASSPHPGQGRGYQNTEAFF
TRBJ1-3 . . TRBV5-1 TGCGCCAGCAGCCCCATTTGGGACACAGGCTCAAACACCATATATTTT CASSPIWDTGSNTIYF
TRBJ1-2 TRBD1 . TRBV5-6 TGTGCCAGCAGCTTACAGGGGCGCCTAGCTAACTATGGCTACACCTTC CASSLQGRLANYGYTF
TRBJ1-1 . . TRBV4-3 TGCGCCAGCACGACAAAAGGGAACACTGAAGCTTTCTTT CASTTKGNTEAFF
TRBJ2-3 . . TRBV4-1 TGCGCCAGCAGCCAAGATATAGATACGCAGTATTTT CASSQDIDTQYF
TRBJ2-7 TRBD2 . TRBV9 TGTGCCAGCAGCGAACTAGCGGGAAGCTCCTACGAGCAGTACTTC CASSELAGSSYEQYF
TRBJ2-5 . . TRBV13 TGTGCCAGCGGGGAAGGGGCCGCCGGGACCCAGTACTTC CASGEGAAGTQYF
TRBJ2-3 . . TRBV7-6 TGTGCCAGCAGCTTAAACCCCTATAGCACAGATACGCAGTATTTT CASSLNPYSTDTQYF
TRBJ2-2 TRBD1 . TRBV25-1 TGTGCCAGCAGTGAGACCACATCAAAGGACAGGGCAGGCGGGGAGCTGTTTTTT CASSETTSKDRAGGELFF
TRBJ1-1 . . TRBV5-1 TGCGCCAGCAGGGGGGGGCCCGACATGAACACTGAAGCTTTCTTT CASRGGPDMNTEAFF
TRBJ2-2 . . TRBV7-2 TGTGCCAGCAGCCCTCAACTATGGGCGAACACCGGGGAGCTGTTTTTT CASSPQLWANTGELFF
TRBJ2-7 TRBD2 few TRBV7-9 TGTGCCAGCAGCCGAGGACTAGCGGGGTCATACGAGCAGTACTTC CASSRGLAGSYEQYF
TRBJ1-2 . . TRBV4-2 TGTGCCAGCAGCCAAATCGGAGCTAACTATGGCTACACCTTC CASSQIGANYGYTF
TRBJ2-7 . few TRBV30 TGTGCCTGGACCCTGGGACAAGGAGGCAACGAGCAGTACTTC CAWTLGQGGNEQYF
TRBJ1-1 . once TRBV11-2 TGTGCCTGCTCACAGGGGAACACTGAAGCTTTCTTT CACSQGNTEAFF
TRBJ2-1 TRBD2 . TRBV7-9 TGTGCCAGCAGCTTAGTACTAGCGGGTAATGAGCAGTTCTTC CASSLVLAGNEQFF
TRBJ2-3 . few TRBV7-2 TGTGCCAGCAGCTTTTTAGGCACAGATACGCAGTATTTT CASSFLGTDTQYF
TRBJ2-7 TRBD2 . TRBV4-1 TGCGCCAGCAGCTTGGGACTAGCGGAAACCTACGAGCAGTACTTC CASSLGLAETYEQYF
TRBJ1-1 . . TRBV11-2 TGTGCCAGCAGCTTCGGGAACACTGAAGCTTTCTTT CASSFGNTEAFF
TRBJ2-7 . . TRBV6-5 TGTGCCAGCAAAGGCAGGGGTTTATCCTACGAGCAGTACTTC CASKGRGLSYEQYF
TRBJ1-2 TRBD1 . TRBV6-5 TGTGCCAGCAGTCTAGGACAGGCGCAAGGCTACACCTTC CASSLGQAQGYTF
TRBJ1-1 . . TRBV5-5 TGTGCCAGCAGAATGGACTTGAACACTGAAGCTTTCTTT CASRMDLNTEAFF
TRBJ1-1 . . TRBV5-8 TGTGCCAGCAGCATTAGACAGGAGAACACTGAAGCTTTCTTT CASSIRQENTEAFF
TRBJ2-6 . . TRBV9 TGTGCCAGCACGTCTGGGGCCAACGTCCTGACTTTC CASTSGANVLTF
TRBJ1-1 . . TRBV2 TGTGCCAGCAGTGATCATGGGGGGACGAACACTGAAGCTTTCTTT CASSDHGGTNTEAFF
TRBJ2-3 TRBD1 once TRBV29-1 TGCAGCGTGACGCCCGGGACAGGCACAGATACGCAGTATTTT CSVTPGTGTDTQYF
TRBJ1-2 TRBD1 . TRBV29-1 TGCAGCGTTGAACAGACAGGGCCCTATGGCTACACCTTC CSVEQTGPYGYTF
TRBJ1-1 . . TRBV7-9 TGTGCCAGCAGCGCCCAACAGGGTACGAACACTGAAGCTTTCTTT CASSAQQGTNTEAFF
TRBJ2-7 TRBD1 . TRBV4-1 TGCGCCAGCAGCGTGGGACAGGGGGCCGAGCAGTACTTC CASSVGQGAEQYF
TRBJ2-7 TRBD2 once TRBV7-9 TGTGCCAGCAGCCCGGGGGGACTAGCGGGAGGCTTCTCCTACGAGCAGTACTTC CASSPGGLAGGFSYEQYF
TRBJ1-1 . . TRBV27 TGTGCCAGCAGTTCATCACCGGGAGGGGCTGAAGCTTTCTTT CASSSSPGGAEAFF
TRBJ2-5 . . TRBV5-6 TGTGCCAGCAGCCCGCTGAGCGTCCAAGAGACCCAGTACTTC CASSPLSVQETQYF
TRBJ2-7 TRBD1 . TRBV4-1 TGCGCCAGCAGCCCGAACAGGGGCGAGCAGTACTTC CASSPNRGEQYF
TRBJ2-3 TRBD2 . TRBV10-1 TGCGCCAGCAGTGAGGAGGCTAGCGGGGCAGATACGCAGTATTTT CASSEEASGADTQYF
TRBJ2-2 . . TRBV15 TGTGCCACCAGCATTAGAGTCTGGAACACCGGGGAGCTGTTTTTT CATSIRVWNTGELFF
TRBJ2-2 . . TRBV27 TGTGCCAGCAGTCCCGGGGCGGGGACCGGGGAGCTGTTTTTT CASSPGAGTGELFF